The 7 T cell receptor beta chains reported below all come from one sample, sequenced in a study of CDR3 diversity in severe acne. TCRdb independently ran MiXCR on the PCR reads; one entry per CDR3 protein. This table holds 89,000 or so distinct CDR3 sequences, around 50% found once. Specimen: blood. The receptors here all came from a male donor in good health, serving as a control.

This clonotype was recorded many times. The CDR3 DNA sequence: TGCGCCAGCAGCCCCGTACGGACAGGGGATTGGACCCAGTACTTC. Encoded protein: CASSPVRTGDWTQYF. This sequence joins TRBV4-1 and TRBJ2-5; TRBD1 matches 9 bases. This CDR3 region has 15 residues. CDR1 MGHRA and CDR2 YSYEKL come from the germline V gene. J was trimmed by 7 bases and V by 4 bases; bases with no gene match: 10.

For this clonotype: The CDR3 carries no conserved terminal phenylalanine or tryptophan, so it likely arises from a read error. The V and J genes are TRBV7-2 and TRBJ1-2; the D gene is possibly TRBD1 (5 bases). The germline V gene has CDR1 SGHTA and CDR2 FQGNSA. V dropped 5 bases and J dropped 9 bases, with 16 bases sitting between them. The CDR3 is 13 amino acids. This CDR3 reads CASSQGLGPRYTP. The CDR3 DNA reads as TGTGCCAGCAGCCAAGGTCTGGGGCCCCGCTACACCCCC.

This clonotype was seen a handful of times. In DNA, the CDR3 is TGCAGTGCTACCAGGGGTACCAATCAGCCCCAGCATTTT. This sequence encodes CSATRGTNQPQHF. V usage is TRBV20-1 and J usage is TRBJ1-5; D might be TRBD1 (6 bases). The V gene's germline CDR1 is DFQATT and CDR2 SNEGSKA (reference sequence). Trimming pared 4 bases from V and 3 bases from J, leaving 10 bases between. This CDR3 has 13 residues.

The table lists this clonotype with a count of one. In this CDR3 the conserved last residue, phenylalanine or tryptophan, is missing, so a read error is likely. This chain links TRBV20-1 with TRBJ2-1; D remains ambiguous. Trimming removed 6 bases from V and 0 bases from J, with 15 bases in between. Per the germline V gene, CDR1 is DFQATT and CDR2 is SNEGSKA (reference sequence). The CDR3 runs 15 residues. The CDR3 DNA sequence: TGCAGTGCAGGGCCGGACGTGAGCTCCTACAATGAGCAGTTCCTC. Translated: CSAGPDVSSYNEQFL.

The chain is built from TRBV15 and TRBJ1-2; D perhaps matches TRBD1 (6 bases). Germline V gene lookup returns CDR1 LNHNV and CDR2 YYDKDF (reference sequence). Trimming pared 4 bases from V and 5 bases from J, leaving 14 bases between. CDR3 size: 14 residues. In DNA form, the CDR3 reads TGTGCCACCAGCACGGACAGTCAAACATATGGCTACACCTTC. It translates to CATSTDSQTYGYTF.

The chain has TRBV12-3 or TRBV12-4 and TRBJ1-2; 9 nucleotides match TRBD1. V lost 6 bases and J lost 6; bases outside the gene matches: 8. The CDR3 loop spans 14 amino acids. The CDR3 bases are TGTGCCAGCAGGGGGACAGGGAAGAGGAATGGCTACACCTTC. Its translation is CASRGTGKRNGYTF.

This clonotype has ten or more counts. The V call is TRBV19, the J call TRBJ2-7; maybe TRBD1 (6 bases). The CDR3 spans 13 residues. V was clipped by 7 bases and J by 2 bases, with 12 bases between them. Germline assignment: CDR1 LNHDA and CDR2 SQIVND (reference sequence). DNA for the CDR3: TGTGCCAGTAAAGACAGGAATGCCTACGAGCAGTACTTC. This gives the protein CASKDRNAYEQYF.